The 27 T cell receptor beta chains below all came from one sample that was sequenced in a study of cytomegalovirus exposure and HLA in healthy donors. 13 Jbeta primers and 60 Vbeta primers were used for the PCR. Sequencing used immunoSEQ multiplex PCR; TCRdb keeps in-frame clones, though not all of them. Of about 97,000 clones in the sample, over 60% are singletons; the top ten hold roughly 3.5%. Sequencing was done on a sample of PBMCs. These receptors were obtained from a male donor in good health and CMV-seropositive.

This clone has just one count. The genes are TRBV30 and TRBJ2-3, with D possibly TRBD2 on 5 matching bases. In germline, CDR1 is GTSNPN, CDR2 SVGIG (reference sequence). The CDR3 runs 16 residues. Trimming cost V 4 bases and J 0 bases, with 17 bases left between them. For the CDR3, the DNA is TGTGCCTGGACCTCCTCGGGGATCGCAAGCACAGATACGCAGTATTTT. It yields the protein CAWTSSGIASTDTQYF.

This CDR3 reads CASSPGLADEKLFF. Here the CDR3 DNA reads TGCGCCAGCAGCCCGGGACTGGCAGATGAAAAACTGTTTTTT. The chain recombines TRBV5-1 with TRBJ1-4, with a possible D match to TRBD1 (5 bases). The CDR3 has 14 residues. V was trimmed by 4 bases and J by 6 bases, leaving 13 bases between them. Germline CDR1 is SGHRS and CDR2 is YFSETQ.

The sample holds a few counts of this clone. V usage is TRBV6-6 and J usage is TRBJ2-2, with D possibly matching TRBD2 (6 bases). The V end lost 2 bases, the J end lost 4 bases, and 11 bases lay between the germline ends. Germline CDR1 and CDR2: MNHNY and SVGAGI (reference sequence). The CDR3 is 15 amino acids. CDR3 loop: CASSYALRGTGELFF. CDR3 bases: TGTGCCAGCAGTTACGCGTTGCGGGGCACCGGGGAGCTGTTTTTT.

The rearrangement uses TRBV4-1 and TRBJ1-2; the D is unclear. The CDR3 extends over 15 amino acids. The ends were cut back, 2 bases at V and 2 bases at J, with 12 bases in the middle. CDR1 and CDR2 from the germline V gene are MGHRA and YSYEKL. CDR3 nucleotide sequence: TGCGCCAGCAGCCAAACGGCGACACTCAACTATGGCTACACCTTC. Protein product: CASSQTATLNYGYTF.

The chain combines TRBV7-9 with TRBJ2-7; 9 positions agree with TRBD1. The CDR3 runs 15 residues. The V gene's germline CDR1 is SEHNR and CDR2 FQNEAQ (reference sequence). Trimming at V came to 5 bases and at J to 3 bases, leaving 8 bases not matched to a gene. In DNA form, the CDR3 reads TGTGCCAGCAGCCCCCGGGACAGGGAAGGCTACGAGCAGTACTTC. It codes for CASSPRDREGYEQYF. Filled out from reference TRBV7-9 and TRBJ2-7, the complete variable domain reads DTGVSQNPRHKITKRGQNVTFRCDPISEHNRLYWYRQTLGQGPEFLTYFQNEAQLEKSRLLSDRFSAERPKGSFSTLEIQRTEQGDSAMYLCASSPRDREGYEQYFGPGTRLTVT.

This clone was found a few times. V is TRBV5-1 and J is TRBJ2-7; D perhaps matches TRBD1 (5 bases). Germline V gene sequence: CDR1 SGHRS, CDR2 YFSETQ. With 2 bases removed from V and 3 bases from J, the gap between germline ends came to 12 bases. The length of the CDR3 is 14 residues. The CDR3 DNA reads TGCGCCAGCAGCTTTTCGAGAAGGGGCTACGAGCAGTACTTC. Amino acid sequence: CASSFSRRGYEQYF.

This clone was detected only a few times. The chain combines TRBV5-1 with TRBJ2-7, with 8 bases identical to TRBD1. This CDR3 is 15 amino acids long. Germline V gives CDR1 SGHRS, CDR2 YFSETQ. The ends lost 3 bases at V and 6 bases at J; junction bases unmatched: 11. CDR3 sequence reads: CASSWGPGQGSEQYF. CDR3 DNA sequence: TGCGCCAGCAGCTGGGGACCCGGACAGGGCAGCGAGCAGTACTTC.

The rearrangement uses TRBV29-1 and TRBJ1-5; weak D call: TRBD1 (6 bases). The CDR3 is made up of 13 amino acids. Germline CDR1 and CDR2: SQVTM and ANQGSEA. Deletions cut 6 bases from V and 7 bases from J, with 16 bases between. The CDR3 nucleotides read TGCAGCGTGAAAGGGAGGGGGGACCAGCCCCAGCATTTT. This codes for CSVKGRGDQPQHF.

The chain links TRBV30 to TRBJ2-2, with D perhaps TRBD2 (6 bases). The CDR3 runs to 21 residues. With 0 bases removed from V and 0 bases from J, the gap between germline ends came to 26 bases. CDR1 is GTSNPN, CDR2 SVGIG, per germline (reference sequence). CDR3 loop: CAWSVLGSGTKNNANTGELFF. For the CDR3, the DNA is TGTGCCTGGAGTGTTCTAGGTAGCGGAACTAAAAATAACGCGAACACCGGGGAGCTGTTTTTT.

The chain combines TRBV7-2 with TRBJ1-1; no clear D. This CDR3 is 13 amino acids long. Germline CDR1 reads SGHTA; CDR2 reads FQGNSA. V dropped 5 bases and J dropped 6 bases, with 13 bases sitting between them. For the CDR3, the DNA is TGTGCCAGCAGCCCTCCCGGGTGGCCTGAAGCTTTCTTT. Protein sequence: CASSPPGWPEAFF.

V is TRBV15 and J is TRBJ1-1, with D tentatively TRBD1 (5 bases). The germline CDR1 and CDR2 sequences are LNHNV and YYDKDF (reference sequence). V was clipped by 5 bases and J by 1 base, with 14 bases between them. The CDR3 has 15 amino acids. The DNA of the CDR3 is TGTGCCACCAGCGGAACCGGGACTCAGAACACTGAAGCTTTCTTT. It codes for CATSGTGTQNTEAFF.

The chain recombines TRBV10-3 with TRBJ1-4; 7 bases map to TRBD1. The CDR3 sequence is 17 residues long. Trimming removed 4 bases from V and 0 bases from J; junction bases left unmatched: 8. Per the germline V gene, CDR1 is ENHRY and CDR2 is SYGVKD. In nucleotides, the CDR3 is TGTGCCATCAGTGGGAAACGTACAGGGGCAACTAATGAAAAACTGTTTTTT. Translated: CAISGKRTGATNEKLFF.

This sequence joins TRBV5-1 and TRBJ2-5; unclear D gene. With 2 bases removed from V and 1 base from J, the gap between germline ends came to 6 bases. This CDR3 region has 13 residues. CDR1 and CDR2 from the germline V gene are SGHRS and YFSETQ. DNA of the CDR3: TGCGCCAGCAGCTTAACTCCCCAAGAGACCCAGTACTTC. Its translation is CASSLTPQETQYF.

V is TRBV7-2 and J is TRBJ2-3, with D perhaps TRBD2 (5 bases). Germline lookup yields CDR1 SGHTA and CDR2 FQGNSA. The CDR3 totals 15 residues. The V gene lost 2 bases and the J gene lost 0 bases, with 9 bases spanning the gap. The CDR3 nucleotides are TGTGCCAGCAGCTTATTAGCGTCTAGCACAGATACGCAGTATTTT. It is translated as CASSLLASSTDTQYF. The full variable domain, completed using reference TRBV7-2 and TRBJ2-3, is GAGVSQSPSNKVTEKGKDVELRCDPISGHTALYWYRQSLGQGLEFLIYFQGNSAPDKSGLPSDRFSAERTGGSVSTLTIQRTQQEDSAVYLCASSLLASSTDTQYFGPGTRLTVL.

In its sample, this clone was seen a few times. The rearrangement uses TRBV5-4 and TRBJ1-5; D is undetermined. The germline gives CDR1 SGHNT, CDR2 YYREEE (reference sequence). CDR3 length: 15 amino acids. V was shortened by 0 bases and J by 1 base, with 8 bases between the two germline ends. The CDR3, as DNA: TGTGCCAGCAGCTTGGAACCTCTAAGCAATCAGCCCCAGCATTTT. Encoded protein: CASSLEPLSNQPQHF. The complete variable domain, with remaining parts taken from reference TRBV5-4 and TRBJ1-5, reads ETGVTQSPTHLIKTRGQQVTLRCSSQSGHNTVSWYQQALGQGPQFIFQYYREEENGRGNFPPRFSGLQFPNYSSELNVNALELDDSALYLCASSLEPLSNQPQHFGDGTRLSIL.

The J gene is TRBJ1-2, the V gene TRBV15; D is possibly TRBD1 (6 bases). The germline CDR1 and CDR2 sequences are LNHNV and YYDKDF (reference sequence). V dropped 1 base and J dropped 0 bases, with 12 bases sitting between them. The length of the CDR3 is 16 residues. The CDR3 DNA reads TGTGCCACCAGCAGAGTGGGACAAGGAGCTAACTATGGCTACACCTTC. It specifies CATSRVGQGANYGYTF. Full variable domain (remainder filled in from reference TRBV15 and TRBJ1-2): DAMVIQNPRYQVTQFGKPVTLSCSQTLNHNVMYWYQQKSSQAPKLLFHYYDKDFNNEADTPDNFQSRRPNTSFCFLDIRSPGLGDTAMYLCATSRVGQGANYGYTFGSGTRLTVV.

This clone occurred a few times. The chain is built from TRBV5-1 and TRBJ1-1, with 8 bases matching TRBD1. This CDR3 is 14 amino acids long. CDR1 and CDR2 (germline): SGHRS, YFSETQ. Trimming took 4 bases from V and 2 from J; bases not matched to a gene: 4. In DNA form, the CDR3 reads TGCGCCAGCAGCGTGGGACAGGTTAACACTGAAGCTTTCTTT. This encodes CASSVGQVNTEAFF.

This sequence joins TRBV6-5 and TRBJ1-1; 8 bases fit TRBD1. The CDR3 length is 16 residues. Germline V gene data show CDR1 as MNHEY and CDR2 as SVGAGI. J gave up 5 bases and V 0 bases, and 8 bases lay outside the gene matches. Written as DNA, the CDR3 is TGTGCCAGCAGTTACTCGGCAGACAGGGGTCGGACTGAAGCTTTCTTT. This gives the protein CASSYSADRGRTEAFF.

The chain carries TRBV7-8 and TRBJ1-4; tentative D call: TRBD1 (6 bases). Germline CDR1 SGHVS, CDR2 FQNEAQ. V was cut by 2 bases and J by 5 bases, with 9 bases left in between. This CDR3 spans 14 amino acids. The CDR3 is CASSLRGGNEKLFF. CDR3 sequence (DNA): TGTGCCAGCAGCTTAAGGGGGGGGAATGAAAAACTGTTTTTT.

The rearrangement links TRBV30 to TRBJ1-2, with D possibly TRBD1 on 6 matching bases. The germline V gene has CDR1 GTSNPN and CDR2 SVGIG (reference sequence). The CDR3 loop spans 13 amino acids. With 5 bases removed from V and 4 bases from J, the gap between germline ends came to 14 bases. CDR3 residues: CAWAQGKPYGYTF. The DNA of the CDR3 is TGTGCCTGGGCACAGGGAAAACCCTATGGCTACACCTTC.

The chain uses TRBV5-6 and TRBJ2-3, with TRBD2 matching 7 bases. V dropped 1 base and J dropped 3; count of bases not matched to a gene: 8. Germline CDR1 is SGHDT and CDR2 is YYEEEE. The CDR3 length is 16 residues. The CDR3 reads CASSLPPWGGTDTQYF. CDR3 sequence (DNA): TGTGCCAGCAGCTTGCCCCCCTGGGGGGGGACAGATACGCAGTATTTT.

The J gene is TRBJ2-1, the V gene TRBV4-2; 12 bases map to TRBD2. This CDR3 is built from 15 residues. After removal of 7 bases from V and 7 bases from J, the junction contained 8 bases not matched to a gene. Per germline, CDR1 LGHNA and CDR2 YNFKEQ. The CDR3: CASTNLAGGRNEQFF. The CDR3 DNA reads TGTGCCAGCACCAATCTAGCGGGGGGGCGGAATGAGCAGTTCTTC.

The V call is TRBV6-5, the J call TRBJ1-5; 7 bases are shared with TRBD1. Germline CDR1 and CDR2: MNHEY and SVGAGI. The CDR3 is 15 amino acids. Losses at the gene ends were 6 bases for V and 0 bases for J; bases not matched to a gene: 5. CDR3 in DNA: TGTGCCAGCAGACGGGACAGTTATAGCAATCAGCCCCAGCATTTT. The encoded protein is CASRRDSYSNQPQHF.

The rearrangement joins TRBV19 to TRBJ1-5; 7 nucleotides line up with TRBD1. CDR3 length: 16 amino acids. Unmatched junction bases numbered 8, after V lost 4 bases and J lost 2 bases. CDR1 and CDR2 (germline): LNHDA, SQIVND (reference sequence). CDR3 DNA sequence: TGTGCCAGTAGTACTCTGACAGGGCAGCGCAATCAGCCCCAGCATTTT. Its translation is CASSTLTGQRNQPQHF.

In this sample, this clone turned up once. The rearrangement links TRBV7-2 to TRBJ2-5; no clear D. Deletions cut 3 bases from V and 4 bases from J, with 18 bases between. The CDR3 is 16 residues long. Germline-derived CDR1 and CDR2 are SGHTA and FQGNSA. CDR3 DNA: TGTGCCAGCAGCTTGTATGCGCGGAACCCTAGAGAGACCCAGTACTTC. It translates to CASSLYARNPRETQYF.

This chain joins TRBV11-2 and TRBJ1-6; D remains unclear. The CDR3 consists of 17 residues. Trimming left V 2 bases short and J 4 bases short, with 15 bases between. The germline V gene has CDR1 SGHAT and CDR2 FQNNGV. The CDR3 DNA follows: TGTGCCAGCAGCTTATCAGGTTGGGGAGGGTATAATTCACCCCTCCACTTT. This codes for CASSLSGWGGYNSPLHF.

This clone was picked up one time. This rearrangement joins TRBV6-6 to TRBJ2-2, with TRBD1 matching 8 bases. The CDR3 covers 15 residues. Losses at the gene ends were 5 bases for V and 4 bases for J; bases not matched to a gene: 6. Germline V lookup: CDR1 MNHNY, CDR2 SVGAGI (reference sequence). CDR3: CASSQGARGTGELFF. In nucleotides, the CDR3 is TGTGCCAGCAGTCAGGGGGCGCGTGGCACCGGGGAGCTGTTTTTT.